This T cell receptor (beta chain) was recovered during a study of regulatory T cells in long-lasting Graves disease. Overall study results and limits: TRBV28, TRBJ1-2 and TRBJ2-5 emerged as the favored segments in persistent disease.

Investigators prepared the TCR beta libraries by applying iRepertoire HTBI primers and Arm-PCR of CDR3 regions. TCRdb fed the multiplex PCR reads into MiXCR, producing one record per CDR3 protein. The sample holds around 400,000 distinct CDR3 sequences, around 15% seen once. CDR3 length equals 15 residues. V lost 4 bases and J 0 bases, leaving 10 bases between the germline ends. From germline, CDR1 is SGHTA and CDR2 FQGNSA. This clonotype was counted at least ten times. No antigen is known for it. As to time point: newly diagnosed GD, antithyroid drugs for less than 3 months. The TCR library was made from RNA extracted from PBMCs. Patients all came to the study from an endocrinology department in Xi'an, China.

This receptor was taken from a female donor with Graves disease. The V call is TRBV7-2, the J call TRBJ2-1; possibly TRBD1 for D (7 bases). Sequencing was performed on peripheral blood mononuclear cells (PBMCs), taken at new diagnosis, from a patient treated with antithyroid drugs. Here the CDR3 reads CASSSGGSSYNEQFF. CDR3 DNA: TGTGCCAGCAGCTCAGGGGGGAGCTCCTACAATGAGCAGTTCTTC.